The 2 T cell receptor beta chains below come from one sample, sequenced in a study of T cell repertoires in aging, cancer and after chemotherapy. Multiplex touch-down PCR with TRB-A/B primers amplified rearranged V-D-J TRB sequences. From the multiplex PCR reads, TCRdb called clonotypes with MiXCR, one entry per CDR3 protein. The data show over 6,000 distinct CDR3 sequences, with 35% seen just once and roughly 40% held by the top ten. Peripheral blood genomic DNA, not sorted cells or RNA, was the template. Sequencing was carried out using blood. The receptor source for this set is a human donor in good health.

The chain has TRBV5-6 and TRBJ2-7, with a tentative D call TRBD1 (5 bases). The germline V gene encodes CDR1 SGHDT and CDR2 YYEEEE. The CDR3 loop spans 14 amino acids. V was shortened by 6 bases and J by 1 base, with 14 bases between the two germline ends. The CDR3 coding sequence is TGTGCCAGCAACCAAAGACAGACGTCCTACGAGCAGTACTTC. It translates to CASNQRQTSYEQYF.

This clonotype was found a few times. The rearrangement links TRBV6-1 to TRBJ1-5; D gene ambiguous. In germline, CDR1 is MNHNS, CDR2 SASEGT. Trimming took 6 bases from V and 5 from J, leaving 8 bases between them. The CDR3 spans 12 residues. CDR3 nucleotides: TGTGCCAGCAGCCGACCTTATCAGCCCCAGCATTTT. It is translated as CASSRPYQPQHF.